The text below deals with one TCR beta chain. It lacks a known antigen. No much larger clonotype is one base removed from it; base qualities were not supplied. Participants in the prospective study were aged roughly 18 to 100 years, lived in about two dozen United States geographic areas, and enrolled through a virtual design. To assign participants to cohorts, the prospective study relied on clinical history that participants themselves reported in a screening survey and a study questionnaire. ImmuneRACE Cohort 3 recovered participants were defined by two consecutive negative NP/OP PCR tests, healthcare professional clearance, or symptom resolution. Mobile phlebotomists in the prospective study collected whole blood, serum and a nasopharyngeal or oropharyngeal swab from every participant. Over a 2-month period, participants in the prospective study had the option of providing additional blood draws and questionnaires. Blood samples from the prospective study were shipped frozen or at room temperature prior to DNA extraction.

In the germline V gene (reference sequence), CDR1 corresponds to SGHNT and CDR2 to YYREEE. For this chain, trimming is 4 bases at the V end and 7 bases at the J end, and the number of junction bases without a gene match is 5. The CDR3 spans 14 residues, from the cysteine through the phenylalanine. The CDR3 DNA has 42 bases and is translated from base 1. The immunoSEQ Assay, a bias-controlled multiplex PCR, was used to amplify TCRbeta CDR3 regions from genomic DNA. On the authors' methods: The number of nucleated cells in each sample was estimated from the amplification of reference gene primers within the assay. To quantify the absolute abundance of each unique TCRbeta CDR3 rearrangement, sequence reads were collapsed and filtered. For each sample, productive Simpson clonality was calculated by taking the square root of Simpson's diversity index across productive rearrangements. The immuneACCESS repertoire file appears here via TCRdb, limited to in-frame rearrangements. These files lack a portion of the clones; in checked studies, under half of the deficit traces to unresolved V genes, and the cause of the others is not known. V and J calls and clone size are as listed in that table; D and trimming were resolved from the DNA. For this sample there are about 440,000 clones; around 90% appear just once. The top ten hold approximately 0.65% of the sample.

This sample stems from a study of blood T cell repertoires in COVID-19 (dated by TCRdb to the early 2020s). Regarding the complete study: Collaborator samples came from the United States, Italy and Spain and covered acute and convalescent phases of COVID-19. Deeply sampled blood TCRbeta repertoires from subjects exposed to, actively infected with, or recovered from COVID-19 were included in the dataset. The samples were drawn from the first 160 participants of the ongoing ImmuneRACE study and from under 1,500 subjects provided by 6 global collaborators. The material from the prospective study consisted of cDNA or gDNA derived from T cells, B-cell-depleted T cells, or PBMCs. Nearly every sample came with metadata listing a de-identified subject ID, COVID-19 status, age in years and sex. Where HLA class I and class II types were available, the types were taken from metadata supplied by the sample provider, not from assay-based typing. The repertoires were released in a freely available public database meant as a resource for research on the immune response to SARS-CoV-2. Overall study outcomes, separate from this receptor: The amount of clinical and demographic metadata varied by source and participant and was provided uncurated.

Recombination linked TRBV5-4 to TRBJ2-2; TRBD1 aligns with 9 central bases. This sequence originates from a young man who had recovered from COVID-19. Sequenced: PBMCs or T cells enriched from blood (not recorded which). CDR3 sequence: CASSPDRGFGELFF. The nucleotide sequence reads TGTGCCAGCAGCCCAGACAGGGGGTTCGGGGAGCTGTTTTTT.